This T cell receptor beta chain was observed in a study of T cells after yellow fever vaccination. MiXCR, run by TCRdb on the 5' RACE reads, gives a single entry per CDR3 protein. There are about 300,000 distinct CDR3 sequences in the sample; around 7% occur only once, and roughly a sixth lies in the top ten. This clonotype was counted only a few times. From germline, CDR1 is SGHNT and CDR2 YYREEE (reference sequence). V was trimmed by 4 bases and J by 11 bases, leaving 18 bases between them. CDR3 length: 13 amino acids. This receptor was obtained from a man younger than 35 who received the YFV17D yellow fever vaccine. The sequencing used PBMCs, collected roughly 47 days after the first yellow fever vaccination. The chain uses TRBV5-4 and TRBJ1-1, with D hard to call. The CDR3 DNA sequence: TGTGCCAGCAGCAACTTGGGAGGGCAGGAGGCTTTCTTT. Protein product: CASSNLGGQEAFF.